The entry that follows covers one T cell receptor (beta chain) sequence. This clone was seen only a few times. Its antigen specificity is not known. No much larger clonotype is one base removed from it; base qualities were not supplied. CDR1 and CDR2 are drawn from the germline V gene (reference sequence): SGHNT, YYREEE. Germline trimming amounts to 0 bases on V and 1 base on J, with 0 as the count of junction bases outside the gene matches. The CDR3 runs 14 residues from the cysteine to the phenylalanine. Only the CDR3 part of the read is kept: 42 bases, read in frame from the first base. The data are from a study of blood T cell repertoires in COVID-19 (dated by TCRdb to 2018 to 2020). For the wider study: The collaborator samples originated in the United States, Italy and Spain and spanned the acute and convalescent phases of COVID-19. The prospective study material was composed of cDNA or gDNA derived from T cells, B-cell-depleted T cells, or PBMCs. The dataset comprised deeply sampled blood TCRbeta repertoires from subjects exposed to, actively infected with, or recovered from COVID-19. The repertoires were released in a freely available public database meant as a resource for research on the immune response to SARS-CoV-2. Samples came from the ongoing ImmuneRACE study (first 160 participants) plus 1,254 subjects from 6 global collaborators. Nearly every sample came with metadata listing a de-identified subject ID, COVID-19 status, age in years and sex. HLA class I and class II types, where available, came from metadata supplied by the sample provider rather than from assay-based typing. The paper's findings and limits, for the study overall: Clinical and demographic metadata were provided uncurated, with the amount varying by source and participant.

TCRbeta CDR3 regions were amplified from genomic DNA by means of the immunoSEQ Assay, a bias-controlled multiplex PCR. The original methods were these. Nucleated cell counts per sample were estimated from amplification of reference gene primers within the assay. To quantify the absolute abundance of each unique TCRbeta CDR3 rearrangement, sequence reads were collapsed and filtered. For each sample, productive Simpson clonality was calculated as the square root of Simpson's diversity index over productive rearrangements. The immuneACCESS repertoire file appears here via TCRdb, limited to in-frame rearrangements. These files lack a portion of the clones; in checked studies, under half of the deficit traces to unresolved V genes, and the cause of the others is not known. The DNA was the basis for D and trimming; V, J and clone size are from that table. A total of a few hundred thousand clones appear in this sample, 89% of them only once. The ten biggest clones cover roughly 6.7% of the sample.

Samples from volunteer blood donors who had recovered from COVID-19 were contributed by a second Seattle source. Collaborating institutions collected whole blood in K2EDTA tubes following their own protocols. Collaborator samples were shipped for TCRbeta analysis as frozen whole blood, isolated PBMCs, or DNA extracted from either sample type. The receptor was isolated from a man younger than 35 who had recovered from COVID-19. The chain is encoded by TRBV5-4 joined to TRBJ2-7; a stretch of 8 junction bases matches TRBD1. What was sequenced was peripheral blood. The CDR3 reads CASSLGDRSYEQYF. Here is the DNA: TGTGCCAGCAGCTTGGGGGACAGGTCCTACGAGCAGTACTTC.